Shown below are 9 T cell receptor beta chains from a single sample sequenced in a study of blood T cell repertoires in COVID-19. Profiling relied on immunoSEQ multiplex PCR, and the TCRdb table lists in-frame clones only, not all of them. Of roughly 280,000 clones listed, approximately 89% are singletons. Sequenced sample: PBMCs or T cells enriched from blood (not recorded which). All receptors come from a man in his forties who had been exposed to COVID-19.

The CDR3 here is CASSPIGTVNTIYF. The CDR3 DNA sequence: TGTGCCAGCAGTCCCATCGGGACAGTAAACACCATATATTTT. This sequence joins TRBV27 and TRBJ1-3; TRBD1 aligns across 7 bases. V shed 5 bases and J 6 bases; nucleotides not matched to a gene: 7. The V gene's germline CDR1 is MNHEY and CDR2 SMNVEV (reference sequence). This CDR3 comprises 14 residues.

The V and J genes are TRBV30 and TRBJ2-2; D possibly corresponds to TRBD2 (6 bases). V was cut by 2 bases and J by 7 bases, with 20 bases left in between. Per the germline V gene, CDR1 is GTSNPN and CDR2 is SVGIG (reference sequence). This CDR3 region has 16 residues. CDR3 coding DNA: TGTGCCTGGAGTTGGAGGAAGAGGAGGGCGGTCGGGGAGCTGTTTTTT. It codes for CAWSWRKRRAVGELFF.

The chain uses TRBV12-3 or TRBV12-4 and TRBJ2-7; tentative D call: TRBD2 (6 bases). This CDR3 comprises 12 residues. V lost 5 bases and J 3 bases, leaving 8 bases between the germline ends. This CDR3 reads CASSRGSYEQYF. CDR3 DNA sequence: TGTGCCAGCAGTCGGGGGAGCTACGAGCAGTACTTC.

The V and J genes are TRBV29-1 and TRBJ2-7, with a weak D call TRBD2 (6 bases). V was clipped by 6 bases and J by 7 bases, with 22 bases between them. This CDR3 is 14 amino acids long. The germline CDR1 and CDR2 sequences are SQVTM and ANQGSEA. The CDR3 protein is CSVSRDSSPGEQYF. Written as DNA, the CDR3 is TGCAGCGTGAGCCGGGACTCTTCCCCGGGAGAGCAGTACTTC.

The chain combines TRBV5-1 with TRBJ2-3, with 9 nucleotides matching TRBD1. The CDR3 is 15 residues long. Germline loops: CDR1 SGHRS, CDR2 YFSETQ. The V and J ends lost 2 bases and 4 bases, in that order; junction bases with no gene match: 5. CDR3 DNA: TGCGCCAGCAGCTTCCGGGACAGGGTGCCAGATACGCAGTATTTT. This codes for CASSFRDRVPDTQYF.

This rearrangement joins TRBV11-2 to TRBJ2-7, with 11 nucleotides matching TRBD2. The J segment lost 3 bases and the V segment lost 3 bases, leaving 1 base of the junction unmatched. Germline CDR1 reads SGHAT; CDR2 reads FQNNGV. The CDR3 spans 14 residues. The CDR3 sequence: CASSLGTSGYEQYF. CDR3 DNA: TGTGCCAGCAGCTTGGGGACTAGCGGCTACGAGCAGTACTTC.

V usage is TRBV19 and J usage is TRBJ1-5, with D possibly being TRBD1 (6 bases). This CDR3 contains 14 residues. V was pared by 7 bases and J by 7 bases, with 17 bases between. Per the germline V gene, CDR1 is LNHDA and CDR2 is SQIVND (reference sequence). In nucleotides, the CDR3 is TGTGCCAGTATCGACAGACAGGCTGCACAGCCCCAGCATTTT. It specifies CASIDRQAAQPQHF.

The rearrangement joins TRBV15 to TRBJ2-3; the match to TRBD2 covers 7 bases. Germline values: CDR1 LNHNV, CDR2 YYDKDF (reference sequence). The CDR3 has 17 amino acids. V trimming: 2 bases; J trimming: 0 bases; junction bases outside the gene matches: 8. The CDR3 DNA is TGTGCCACCAGCAGAACGGGGGAGGGGTCTAGCACAGATACGCAGTATTTT. This codes for CATSRTGEGSSTDTQYF.

In the case of this clone: The same CDR3 arises from other DNA sequences in this sample as well. The chain has TRBV18 and TRBJ1-2; a possible D gene is TRBD1 (6 bases). From germline, CDR1 is KGHSH and CDR2 LQKENI. The CDR3 is made up of 14 amino acids. Deletions cut 0 bases from V and 3 bases from J, with 8 bases between. The CDR3 DNA is TGTGCCAGCTCACCACCTAACAGGGACTATGGCTACACCTTC. It is translated as CASSPPNRDYGYTF.